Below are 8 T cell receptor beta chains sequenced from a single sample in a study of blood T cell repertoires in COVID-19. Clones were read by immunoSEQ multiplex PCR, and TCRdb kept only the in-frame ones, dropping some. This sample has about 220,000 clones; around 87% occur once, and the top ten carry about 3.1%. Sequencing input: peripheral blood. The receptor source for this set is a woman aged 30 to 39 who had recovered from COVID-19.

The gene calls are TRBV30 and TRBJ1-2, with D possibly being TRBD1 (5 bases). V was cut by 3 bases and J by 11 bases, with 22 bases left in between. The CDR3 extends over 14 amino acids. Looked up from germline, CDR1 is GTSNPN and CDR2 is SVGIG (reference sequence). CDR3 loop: CAWSQPFLQGGYTF. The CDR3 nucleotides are TGTGCCTGGAGCCAACCTTTCCTGCAGGGAGGTTACACCTTC.

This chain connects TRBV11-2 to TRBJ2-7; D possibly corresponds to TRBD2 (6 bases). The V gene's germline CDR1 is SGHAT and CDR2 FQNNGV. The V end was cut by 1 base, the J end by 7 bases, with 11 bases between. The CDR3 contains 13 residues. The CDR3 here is CASSLALAGEQYF. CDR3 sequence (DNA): TGTGCCAGCAGCTTAGCATTGGCGGGGGAGCAGTACTTC. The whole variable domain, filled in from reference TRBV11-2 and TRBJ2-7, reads EAGVAQSPRYKIIEKRQSVAFWCNPISGHATLYWYQQILGQGPKLLIQFQNNGVVDDSQLPKDRFSAERLKGVDSTLKIQPAKLEDSAVYLCASSLALAGEQYFGPGTRLTVT.

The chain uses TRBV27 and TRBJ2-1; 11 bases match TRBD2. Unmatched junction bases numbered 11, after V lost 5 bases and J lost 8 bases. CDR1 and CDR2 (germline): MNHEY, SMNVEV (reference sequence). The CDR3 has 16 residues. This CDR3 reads CASSKLAGGLEDEQFF. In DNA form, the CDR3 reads TGTGCCAGCAGTAAATTAGCGGGGGGGCTGGAAGATGAGCAGTTCTTC.

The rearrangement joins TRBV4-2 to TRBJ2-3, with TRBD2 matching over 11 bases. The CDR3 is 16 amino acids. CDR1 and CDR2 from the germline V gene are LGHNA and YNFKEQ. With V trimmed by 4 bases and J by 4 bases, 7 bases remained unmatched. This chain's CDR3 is CASSRDISGGADTQYF. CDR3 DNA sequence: TGTGCCAGCAGCCGCGACATTAGCGGGGGGGCAGATACGCAGTATTTT.

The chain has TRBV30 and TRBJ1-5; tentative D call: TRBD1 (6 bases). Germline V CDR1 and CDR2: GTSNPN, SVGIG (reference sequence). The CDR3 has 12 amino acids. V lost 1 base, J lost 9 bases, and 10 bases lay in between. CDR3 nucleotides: TGTGCCTGGAGTGAAAGGGGGACGCCCCAGCATTTT. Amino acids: CAWSERGTPQHF.

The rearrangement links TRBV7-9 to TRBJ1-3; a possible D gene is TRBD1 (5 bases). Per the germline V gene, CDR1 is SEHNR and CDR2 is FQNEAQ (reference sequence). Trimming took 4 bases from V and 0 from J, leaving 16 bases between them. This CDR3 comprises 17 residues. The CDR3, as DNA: TGTGCCAGCAGCTCCTTGGGGGGGATCAGCTCTGGAAACACCATATATTTT. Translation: CASSSLGGISSGNTIYF.

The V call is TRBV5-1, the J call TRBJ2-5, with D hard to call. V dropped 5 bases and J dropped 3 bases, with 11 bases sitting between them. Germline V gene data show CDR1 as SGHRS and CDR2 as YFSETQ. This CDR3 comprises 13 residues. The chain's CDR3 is CASSKTVEETQYF. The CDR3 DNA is TGCGCCAGCAGTAAAACTGTAGAAGAGACCCAGTACTTC.

CDR3 sequence reads: CASSSSHTSAGGPGDTQYF. The CDR3 DNA reads as TGTGCCAGCAGTTCCTCCCACACTTCAGCGGGGGGGCCCGGGGATACGCAGTATTTT. This sequence joins TRBV6-2 or TRBV6-3 and TRBJ2-3, with 10 bases matching TRBD2. Germline V gives CDR1 MNHEY, CDR2 SVGEGT. The CDR3 contains 19 residues. V was pared by 4 bases and J by 6 bases, with 19 bases of the junction left unmatched.